The rows below give T cell receptor beta chains drawn from one sample of a study of regulatory T cells in long-lasting Graves disease. TCRdb re-derived calls from the multiplex PCR reads in MiXCR, one entry per CDR3 protein. The sample has roughly 440,000 distinct CDR3 sequences; 16% are singletons. In addition, the sample was reused for a study of T cells in Graves' hyperthyroidism and ophthalmopathy.

The starting material was peripheral blood mononuclear cells (PBMCs), obtained at new diagnosis, from a patient treated with antithyroid drugs. These receptors originate from a young woman with Graves disease. Each CDR3 is given with its conserved first and last residue. The D gene is left open where the match is weak. Clone sizes are given selectively: once, few, many, or a class where the clone is expanded.

abundance: few
j_gene: TRBJ2-3
d_gene: -
v_gene: TRBV20-1
CDR3aa: CSAPRRASVTDTQYF
CDR3nt: TGCAGTGCCCCCCGTAGGGCTAGCGTCACAGATACGCAGTATTTT

abundance: many
j_gene: TRBJ2-1
d_gene: TRBD2
v_gene: TRBV7-9
CDR3aa: CASSLVGTSSYNEQFF
CDR3nt: TGTGCCAGCAGCCTCGTAGGGACTAGCTCCTACAATGAGCAGTTCTTC

abundance: -
j_gene: TRBJ2-7
d_gene: TRBD1
v_gene: TRBV14
CDR3aa: CASSPTGGNPYEQYF
CDR3nt: TGTGCCAGCAGCCCGACAGGGGGCAACCCCTACGAGCAGTACTTC

abundance: many
j_gene: TRBJ2-7
d_gene: TRBD1
v_gene: TRBV5-1
CDR3aa: CASSWTGASKDEQYF
CDR3nt: TGCGCCAGCAGCTGGACAGGGGCCTCAAAGGACGAGCAGTACTTC

abundance: few
j_gene: TRBJ1-1
d_gene: TRBD1
v_gene: TRBV6-1
CDR3aa: CATVTGGRNTEAFF
CDR3nt: TGTGCCACTGTGACAGGGGGAAGGAACACTGAAGCTTTCTTT

abundance: many
j_gene: TRBJ2-1
d_gene: -
v_gene: TRBV29-1
CDR3aa: CSVEREPGFEQFF
CDR3nt: TGCAGCGTTGAACGGGAGCCCGGCTTTGAGCAGTTCTTC

abundance: many
j_gene: TRBJ1-1
d_gene: TRBD1
v_gene: TRBV11-3
CDR3aa: CASSLVGDRGMEAFF
CDR3nt: TGTGCCAGCAGCTTAGTGGGGGACAGGGGAATGGAGGCTTTCTTT

abundance: many
j_gene: TRBJ2-2
d_gene: -
v_gene: TRBV7-9
CDR3aa: CASSLAGTKSANTGELFF
CDR3nt: TGTGCCAGCAGCTTAGCGGGGACGAAATCCGCGAACACCGGGGAGCTGTTTTTT

abundance: many
j_gene: TRBJ2-5
d_gene: TRBD1
v_gene: TRBV12-3/TRBV12-4
CDR3aa: CASSFTGDQETQYF
CDR3nt: TGTGCCAGCAGTTTTACAGGGGACCAAGAGACCCAGTACTTC

abundance: many
j_gene: TRBJ1-2
d_gene: -
v_gene: TRBV5-5
CDR3aa: CASSLGIRESYGYTF
CDR3nt: TGTGCCAGCAGCTTGGGGATCAGGGAGTCCTATGGCTACACCTTC

abundance: many
j_gene: TRBJ1-2
d_gene: -
v_gene: TRBV11-2
CDR3aa: CASSLVQDYGYTF
CDR3nt: TGTGCCAGCAGCTTAGTACAGGACTATGGCTACACCTTC

abundance: -
j_gene: TRBJ2-1
d_gene: TRBD2
v_gene: TRBV29-1
CDR3aa: CSVEAGGFDEQFF
CDR3nt: TGCAGCGTGGAAGCGGGAGGGTTCGATGAGCAGTTCTTC

abundance: many
j_gene: TRBJ2-7
d_gene: TRBD1
v_gene: TRBV2
CDR3aa: CASSPTGAPRDEQYF
CDR3nt: TGTGCCAGCAGTCCAACAGGGGCCCCACGCGACGAGCAGTACTTC

abundance: -
j_gene: TRBJ1-5
d_gene: -
v_gene: TRBV6-5
CDR3aa: CASSYLTGGQPQHF
CDR3nt: TGTGCCAGCAGTTACTTGACAGGTGGCCAGCCCCAGCATTTT

abundance: many
j_gene: TRBJ2-1
d_gene: TRBD2
v_gene: TRBV3-1
CDR3aa: CASSFSGSTNEQFF
CDR3nt: TGTGCCAGCAGCTTCAGCGGGAGTACCAATGAGCAGTTCTTC

abundance: many
j_gene: TRBJ1-1
d_gene: -
v_gene: TRBV12-3/TRBV12-4
CDR3aa: CASSMNGGGGTEAFF
CDR3nt: TGTGCCAGCAGCATGAACGGGGGGGGTGGCACTGAAGCTTTCTTT

abundance: few
j_gene: TRBJ2-7
d_gene: TRBD2
v_gene: TRBV28
CDR3aa: CALRGGGRREQYF
CDR3nt: TGTGCTCTCCGGGGCGGGGGGCGCCGCGAGCAGTACTTC

abundance: many
j_gene: TRBJ2-7
d_gene: TRBD1
v_gene: TRBV29-1
CDR3aa: CSVDETGGGYEQYF
CDR3nt: TGCAGCGTTGACGAGACAGGGGGGGGCTACGAGCAGTACTTC

abundance: many
j_gene: TRBJ2-1
d_gene: -
v_gene: TRBV30
CDR3aa: CAWSVRASREQFF
CDR3nt: TGTGCCTGGAGTGTAAGGGCTAGCCGGGAGCAGTTCTTC

abundance: -
j_gene: TRBJ2-2
d_gene: -
v_gene: TRBV2
CDR3aa: CASRPGASTGELFF
CDR3nt: TGTGCCAGCAGGCCGGGGGCGAGCACCGGGGAGCTGTTTTTT

abundance: -
j_gene: TRBJ2-1
d_gene: -
v_gene: TRBV5-1
CDR3aa: CASSLNVGRSYNEQFF
CDR3nt: TGCGCCAGCAGCTTGAATGTAGGACGCTCCTACAATGAGCAGTTCTTC

abundance: many
j_gene: TRBJ1-2
d_gene: TRBD1
v_gene: TRBV7-9
CDR3aa: CASSLTDRGDGYTF
CDR3nt: TGTGCCAGCAGCTTAACAGACAGGGGAGACGGCTACACCTTC

abundance: -
j_gene: TRBJ1-5
d_gene: TRBD1
v_gene: TRBV20-1
CDR3aa: CSARDGGQGNQPQHF
CDR3nt: TGCAGTGCTAGAGACGGGGGACAGGGCAATCAGCCCCAGCATTTT

abundance: many
j_gene: TRBJ2-3
d_gene: -
v_gene: TRBV2
CDR3aa: CASSEANRADTQYF
CDR3nt: TGTGCCAGCAGTGAAGCTAACAGGGCTGATACGCAGTATTTT

abundance: few
j_gene: TRBJ1-2
d_gene: TRBD1
v_gene: TRBV12-3/TRBV12-4
CDR3aa: CASSPLTGGYGYTF
CDR3nt: TGTGCCAGCAGCCCCCTCACAGGGGGATATGGCTACACCTTC

abundance: many
j_gene: TRBJ2-5
d_gene: -
v_gene: TRBV27
CDR3aa: CASSSGQFQETQYF
CDR3nt: TGTGCCAGCAGTTCAGGACAGTTCCAAGAGACCCAGTACTTC

abundance: -
j_gene: TRBJ1-1
d_gene: -
v_gene: TRBV6-1
CDR3aa: CASSEYSSWLRHTEAFF
CDR3nt: TGTGCCAGCAGTGAATACTCCTCCTGGTTGCGTCACACTGAAGCTTTCTTT

abundance: many
j_gene: TRBJ2-3
d_gene: TRBD2
v_gene: TRBV2
CDR3aa: CASSEFSGRAGDTQYF
CDR3nt: TGTGCCAGCAGTGAATTTAGCGGGAGGGCCGGAGATACGCAGTATTTT

abundance: -
j_gene: TRBJ2-1
d_gene: TRBD2
v_gene: TRBV7-2
CDR3aa: CASSWGTSSYNEQFF
CDR3nt: TGTGCCAGCAGCTGGGGGACTAGCTCCTACAATGAGCAGTTCTTC

abundance: many
j_gene: TRBJ1-2
d_gene: -
v_gene: TRBV18
CDR3aa: CASSLGPSNYGYTF
CDR3nt: TGTGCCAGCTCACTGGGACCCTCTAACTATGGCTACACCTTC

abundance: once
j_gene: TRBJ2-2
d_gene: -
v_gene: TRBV20-1
CDR3aa: CSGKRRENTGELFF
CDR3nt: TGCAGTGGAAAGCGGCGGGAGAACACCGGGGAGCTGTTTTTT

abundance: many
j_gene: TRBJ1-2
d_gene: -
v_gene: TRBV3-1
CDR3aa: CASSTGRGYTF
CDR3nt: TGTGCCAGCAGCACGGGAAGGGGCTACACCTTC

abundance: many
j_gene: TRBJ2-1
d_gene: -
v_gene: TRBV11-2
CDR3aa: CASSPALYNEQFF
CDR3nt: TGTGCCAGCAGTCCAGCCCTCTACAATGAGCAGTTCTTC

abundance: many
j_gene: TRBJ1-6
d_gene: TRBD1
v_gene: TRBV12-3/TRBV12-4
CDR3aa: CASSLVQGATANSPLHF
CDR3nt: TGTGCCAGCAGTTTAGTCCAGGGGGCGACGGCCAATTCACCCCTCCACTTT

abundance: -
j_gene: TRBJ2-2
d_gene: -
v_gene: TRBV6-5
CDR3aa: CASSYSSPRDTGELFF
CDR3nt: TGTGCCAGCAGTTACTCGAGTCCAAGGGACACCGGGGAGCTGTTTTTT

abundance: few
j_gene: TRBJ2-5
d_gene: -
v_gene: TRBV7-9
CDR3aa: CASSLDGQETQYF
CDR3nt: TGTGCCAGCAGCTTAGACGGACAAGAGACCCAGTACTTC

abundance: -
j_gene: TRBJ2-3
d_gene: -
v_gene: TRBV6-1
CDR3aa: CASGGPTDTQYF
CDR3nt: TGTGCCAGTGGGGGTCCCACAGATACGCAGTATTTT

abundance: -
j_gene: TRBJ2-2
d_gene: -
v_gene: TRBV4-1
CDR3aa: CASSQDDLTGELFF
CDR3nt: TGCGCCAGCAGCCAAGACGACCTAACCGGGGAGCTGTTTTTT

abundance: many
j_gene: TRBJ2-4
d_gene: -
v_gene: TRBV20-1
CDR3aa: CSARGIAKNIQYF
CDR3nt: TGCAGTGCTAGAGGCATAGCCAAAAACATTCAGTACTTC

abundance: -
j_gene: TRBJ2-7
d_gene: -
v_gene: TRBV4-3
CDR3aa: CASSQAYRELGERMIYEQYF
CDR3nt: TGCGCCAGCAGCCAGGCCTACAGGGAATTGGGGGAGCGCATGATCTACGAGCAGTACTTC

abundance: many
j_gene: TRBJ2-5
d_gene: -
v_gene: TRBV6-5
CDR3aa: CASSYSWRGQETQYF
CDR3nt: TGTGCCAGCAGTTACTCGTGGAGGGGACAAGAGACCCAGTACTTC

abundance: many
j_gene: TRBJ2-3
d_gene: -
v_gene: TRBV6-1
CDR3aa: CASSRLAGSTDTQYF
CDR3nt: TGTGCCAGCAGCCGTCTTGCGGGTAGCACAGATACGCAGTATTTT

abundance: -
j_gene: TRBJ2-3
d_gene: -
v_gene: TRBV6-1
CDR3aa: CASSQGFLGTDTQYF
CDR3nt: TGTGCCAGCAGTCAGGGGTTCTTGGGCACAGATACGCAGTATTTT

abundance: many
j_gene: TRBJ2-5
d_gene: TRBD2
v_gene: TRBV11-2
CDR3aa: CASSLSSGIQETQYF
CDR3nt: TGTGCCAGCAGCTTATCTAGCGGGATCCAAGAGACCCAGTACTTC

abundance: few
j_gene: TRBJ1-1
d_gene: TRBD1
v_gene: TRBV9
CDR3aa: CASSVVGQYTEAFF
CDR3nt: TGTGCCAGCAGCGTAGTGGGACAGTACACTGAAGCTTTCTTT

abundance: -
j_gene: TRBJ1-4
d_gene: -
v_gene: TRBV20-1
CDR3aa: CSAREGIGRSDEKLFF
CDR3nt: TGCAGTGCTAGAGAAGGAATAGGACGTTCCGATGAAAAACTGTTTTTT

abundance: -
j_gene: TRBJ2-3
d_gene: -
v_gene: TRBV30
CDR3aa: CAWRSGVGNTDTQYF
CDR3nt: TGTGCCTGGAGGTCGGGTGTCGGCAACACAGATACGCAGTATTTT

abundance: once
j_gene: TRBJ1-2
d_gene: TRBD1
v_gene: TRBV28
CDR3aa: CASNAPGDSERYGYTF
CDR3nt: TGTGCCAGCAACGCTCCCGGGGACAGCGAGCGCTATGGCTACACCTTC

abundance: -
j_gene: TRBJ2-1
d_gene: TRBD2
v_gene: TRBV19
CDR3aa: CASSKRTSKVDEQFF
CDR3nt: TGTGCCAGTAGTAAGAGGACTAGCAAGGTCGATGAGCAGTTCTTC

abundance: -
j_gene: TRBJ1-5
d_gene: -
v_gene: TRBV27
CDR3aa: CASSFSSRLGSNQPQHF
CDR3nt: TGTGCCAGCAGTTTCTCCTCTCGCCTTGGAAGCAATCAGCCCCAGCATTTT